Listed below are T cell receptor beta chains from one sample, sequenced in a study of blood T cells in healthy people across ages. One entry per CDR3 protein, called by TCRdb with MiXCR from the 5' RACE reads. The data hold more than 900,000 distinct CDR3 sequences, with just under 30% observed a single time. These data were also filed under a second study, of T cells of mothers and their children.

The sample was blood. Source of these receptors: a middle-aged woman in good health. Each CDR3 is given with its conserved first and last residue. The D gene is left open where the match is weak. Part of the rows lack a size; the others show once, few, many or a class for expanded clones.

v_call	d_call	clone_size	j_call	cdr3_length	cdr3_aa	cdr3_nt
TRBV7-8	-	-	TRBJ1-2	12	CASASGRYDYTF	TGTGCCAGCGCCTCGGGGCGATATGACTACACCTTC
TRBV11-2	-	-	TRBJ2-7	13	CAGSLVSGYEQYF	TGTGCCGGCAGCTTAGTGTCGGGGTACGAGCAGTACTTC
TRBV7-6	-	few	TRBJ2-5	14	CASTAGGVQETQYF	TGTGCCAGCACGGCAGGAGGAGTTCAAGAGACCCAGTACTTC
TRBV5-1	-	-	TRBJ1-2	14	CASSSGRAYGGYTF	TGCGCCAGCAGCTCCGGTCGGGCCTACGGAGGCTACACCTTC
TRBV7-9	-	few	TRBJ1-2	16	CASSLAWVEANYGYTF	TGTGCCAGCAGCTTAGCGTGGGTGGAAGCTAACTATGGCTACACCTTC
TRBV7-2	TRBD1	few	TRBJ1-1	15	CASSSRQGGYTEAFF	TGTGCCAGCAGCTCGAGACAGGGAGGCTACACTGAAGCTTTCTTT
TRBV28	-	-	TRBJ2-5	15	CASSLPWGLGETQYF	TGTGCCAGCAGTTTACCATGGGGTCTGGGTGAGACCCAGTACTTC
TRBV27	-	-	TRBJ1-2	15	CASSPYEGESYGYTF	TGTGCCAGCAGCCCCTATGAAGGAGAAAGCTATGGCTACACCTTC
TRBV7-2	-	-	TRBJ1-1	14	CASSPTGLNAEAFF	TGTGCCAGCAGCCCCACAGGGTTGAACGCTGAAGCTTTCTTT
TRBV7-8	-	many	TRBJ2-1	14	CASSLEAGVNEQFF	TGTGCCAGCAGCTTAGAAGCTGGTGTGAATGAGCAGTTCTTC
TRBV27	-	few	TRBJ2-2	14	CASSLIRNTGELFF	TGTGCCAGCAGTTTAATCCGGAACACCGGGGAGCTGTTTTTT
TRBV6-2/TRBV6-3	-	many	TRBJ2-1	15	CASRPAGSSYNEQFF	TGTGCCAGCAGACCGGCAGGTAGCTCCTACAATGAGCAGTTCTTC
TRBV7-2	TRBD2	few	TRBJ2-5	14	CASSPSGGEETQYF	TGTGCCAGCAGCCCCAGCGGGGGGGAAGAGACCCAGTACTTC
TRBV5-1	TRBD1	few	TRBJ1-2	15	CASSLGQGGFGGYTF	TGCGCCAGCAGCTTGGGACAGGGGGGCTTCGGTGGCTACACCTTC
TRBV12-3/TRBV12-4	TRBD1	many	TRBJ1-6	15	CASRQRQGNNSPLHF	TGTGCCAGCAGGCAGAGACAGGGAAATAATTCACCCCTCCACTTT
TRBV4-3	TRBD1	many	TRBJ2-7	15	CASSQDRQGADEQYF	TGCGCCAGCAGCCAAGATCGGCAGGGGGCGGATGAGCAGTACTTC
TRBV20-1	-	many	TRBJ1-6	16	CSARDSRTSSNSPLHF	TGCAGTGCTAGAGATTCGCGGACTAGCAGTAATTCACCCCTCCACTTT
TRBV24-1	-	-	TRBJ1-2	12	CATQGGNYGYTF	TGTGCCACCCAAGGAGGGAACTATGGTTACACCTTC
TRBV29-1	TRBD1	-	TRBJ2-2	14	CSVVDRGGTGELFF	TGCAGCGTTGTGGACAGGGGTGGCACCGGGGAGCTGTTTTTT
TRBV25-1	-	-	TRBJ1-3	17	CASSDTTGLFSGNTIYF	TGTGCCAGCAGTGATACCACGGGGCTCTTCTCTGGAAACACCATATATTTT
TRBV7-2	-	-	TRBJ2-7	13	CASSGVLAYEQYF	TGTGCCAGCAGCGGAGTACTAGCCTACGAGCAGTACTTC
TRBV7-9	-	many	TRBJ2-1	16	CASSLYRAGNNNEQFF	TGTGCCAGCAGCTTATATCGGGCAGGGAACAACAATGAGCAGTTCTTC
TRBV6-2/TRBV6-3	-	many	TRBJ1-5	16	CASMADLRNSNQPQHF	TGTGCCAGCATGGCGGATTTAAGGAATAGCAATCAGCCCCAGCATTTT
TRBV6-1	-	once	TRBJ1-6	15	CASRVPGGGNSPLHF	TGTGCCAGCAGAGTCCCTGGGGGGGGCAATTCACCCCTCCACTTT
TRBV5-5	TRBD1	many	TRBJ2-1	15	CASSFGQGSFNEQFF	TGTGCCAGCAGCTTCGGACAGGGGTCCTTCAATGAGCAGTTCTTC
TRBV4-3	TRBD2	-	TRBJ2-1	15	CASSQDRAGTTKQFF	TGCGCCAGCAGCCAAGATCGCGCCGGGACTACGAAGCAGTTCTTC
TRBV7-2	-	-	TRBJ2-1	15	CAGRDTGRPYNEQFF	TGTGCCGGCAGGGATACAGGGAGACCCTACAATGAGCAGTTCTTC
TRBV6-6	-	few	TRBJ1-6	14	CASSYTDYNSPLHF	TGTGCCAGCAGTTACACAGACTATAATTCACCCCTCCACTTT
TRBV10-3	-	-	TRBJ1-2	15	CAISENPGANYGCTF	TGTGCCATCAGTGAGAATCCGGGGGCTAACTATGGCTGCACCTTC
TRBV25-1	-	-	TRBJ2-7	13	CASSEGRYQGQYF	TGTGCCAGCAGCGAAGGGCGCTATCAGGGGCAGTACTTC
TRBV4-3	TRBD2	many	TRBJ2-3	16	CASSQDTGGAGDTQYF	TGCGCCAGCAGCCAAGATACCGGGGGGGCCGGGGATACGCAGTATTTT
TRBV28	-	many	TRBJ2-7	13	CASRNGGIYEQYF	TGTGCCAGCAGAAATGGGGGGATCTACGAGCAGTACTTC
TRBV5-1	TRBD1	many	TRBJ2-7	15	CASSFTGVNPYEQYF	TGCGCCAGCAGCTTCACAGGGGTTAATCCCTACGAGCAGTACTTC
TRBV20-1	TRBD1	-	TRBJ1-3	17	CSARGVGGQGPGNTIYF	TGCAGTGCTAGAGGTGTTGGGGGACAGGGACCTGGAAACACCATATATTTT
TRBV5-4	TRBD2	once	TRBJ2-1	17	CASSYEGLAVTYNEQFF	TGTGCCAGCAGCTACGAAGGACTAGCCGTTACCTACAATGAGCAGTTCTTC
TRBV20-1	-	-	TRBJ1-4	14	CSAREGGLGEKLFF	TGCAGTGCTAGAGAGGGAGGGTTGGGGGAAAAACTGTTTTTT
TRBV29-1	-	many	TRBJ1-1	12	CSVVGVGTEAFF	TGCAGCGTTGTAGGAGTAGGCACTGAAGCTTTCTTT
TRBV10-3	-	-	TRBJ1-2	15	CAISVDGGGNYGYTF	TGTGCCATCAGTGTGGATGGCGGCGGCAACTATGGCTACACCTTC
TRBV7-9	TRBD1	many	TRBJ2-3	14	CASSLGQGLDTQYF	TGTGCCAGCAGCTTAGGACAGGGTCTAGATACGCAGTATTTT
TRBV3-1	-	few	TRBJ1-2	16	CASSQAAGARNYGYTF	TGTGCCAGCAGTCAGGCCGCAGGGGCAAGGAACTATGGCTACACCTTC
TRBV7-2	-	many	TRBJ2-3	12	CASSQRTDTQYF	TGTGCCAGCAGCCAGAGAACAGATACGCAGTATTTT
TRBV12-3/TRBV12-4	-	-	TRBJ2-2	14	CASSSRIVAGELFF	TGTGCCAGCAGTTCGCGTATCGTTGCCGGGGAGCTGTTTTTT
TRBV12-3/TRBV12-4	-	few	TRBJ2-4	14	CASSSGLAKNIQYF	TGTGCCAGCAGTTCTGGACTAGCCAAAAACATTCAGTACTTC
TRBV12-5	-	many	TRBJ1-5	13	CASGLEENQPQHF	TGTGCTAGTGGACTCGAGGAGAATCAGCCCCAGCATTTT